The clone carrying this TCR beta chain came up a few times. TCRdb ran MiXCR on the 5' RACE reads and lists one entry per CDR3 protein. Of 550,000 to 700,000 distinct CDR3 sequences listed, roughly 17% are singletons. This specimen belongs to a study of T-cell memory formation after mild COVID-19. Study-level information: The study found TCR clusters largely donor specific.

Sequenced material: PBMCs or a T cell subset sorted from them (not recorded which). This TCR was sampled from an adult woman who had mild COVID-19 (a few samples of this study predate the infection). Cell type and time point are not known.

In nucleotides, the CDR3 is TGTGCCAGCTCACCAAACCTGAGGAATCAGCCCCAGCATTTT. Its translation is CASSPNLRNQPQHF. This rearrangement joins TRBV18 to TRBJ1-5; D unresolved. From germline, CDR1 is KGHSH and CDR2 LQKENI. The CDR3 is 14 amino acids. Trimming removed 2 bases from V and 4 bases from J, with 9 bases in between.